Each of the 3 T cell receptor beta chains below was sequenced from the same sample in a study of shared clonotypes between healthy human individuals. Only in-frame clones appear in the TCRdb table, and some are missing; sequencing was by immunoSEQ multiplex PCR. This sample yields about half a million clones, of which approximately 84% are seen a single time; over 9.5% belongs to the top ten. The sequenced sample consisted of PBMCs. The source is a middle-aged woman in good health. Some clones in this sample may be carry-over from other donors' samples.

This chain uses TRBV4-2 with TRBJ1-2; the D is unclear. Germline CDR1 reads LGHNA; CDR2 reads YNFKEQ. V lost 0 bases and J 2 bases, leaving 7 bases between the germline ends. The CDR3 is made up of 14 amino acids. The CDR3 loop is CASSQDRSNYGYTF. In DNA form, the CDR3 reads TGTGCCAGCAGCCAAGACAGGAGCAACTATGGCTACACCTTC.

Of note for this clone: This likely traces to a read error, being one base from a far larger clone. The same CDR3 also results from other DNA sequences found in this sample. The V call is TRBV28, the J call TRBJ1-2; TRBD1 matches 9 bases. The junction had 10 bases not matched to a gene; V was cut back by 3 bases and J by 8 bases. Germline loops: CDR1 MDHEN, CDR2 SYDVKM. CDR3 length: 15 amino acids. The CDR3 loop is CASSLIGTGSWGYTF. DNA of the CDR3: TGTGCCAGCAGTTTGATTGGGACAGGGTCATGGGGCTACACCTTC.

This chain uses TRBV19 with TRBJ1-1; D unclear. This CDR3 region has 13 residues. Trimming cost V 0 bases and J 7 bases, with 9 bases left between them. Germline V gene lookup returns CDR1 LNHDA and CDR2 SQIVND (reference sequence). For the CDR3, the DNA is TGTGCCAGTAGTATAGATATCGGTAGTGAAGCTTTCTTT. Amino acids: CASSIDIGSEAFF. The variable domain in full, with the rest retrieved from reference TRBV19 and TRBJ1-1, is DGGITQSPKYLFRKEGQNVTLSCEQNLNHDAMYWYRQDPGQGLRLIYYSQIVNDFQKGDIAEGYSVSREKKESFPLTVTSAQKNPTAFYLCASSIDIGSEAFFGQGTRLTVV.